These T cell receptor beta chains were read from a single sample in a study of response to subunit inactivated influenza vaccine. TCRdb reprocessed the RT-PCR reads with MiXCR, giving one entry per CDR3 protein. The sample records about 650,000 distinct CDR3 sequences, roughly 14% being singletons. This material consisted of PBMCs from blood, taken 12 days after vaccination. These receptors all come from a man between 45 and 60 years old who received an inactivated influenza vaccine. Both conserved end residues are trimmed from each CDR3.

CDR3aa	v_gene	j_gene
ASSPVGTLKETQY	TRBV5-1	TRBJ2-5
SVEDPLAVPSTDTQY	TRBV29-1	TRBJ2-3
ASSLGRTSGSTGELF	TRBV7-2	TRBJ2-2
AIRQGTSSYEQY	TRBV10-3	TRBJ2-7
ASSLLLAGPETQY	TRBV7-2	TRBJ2-5
ASSESYGQETQY	TRBV2	TRBJ2-5
SVEQWTGKGTQY	TRBV29-1	TRBJ2-5
ASSLLRVWEAVVGGELF	TRBV12-3/TRBV12-4	TRBJ2-2
ASSENRGYEQY	TRBV6-1	TRBJ2-7
ASSGGGQLGANVLT	TRBV9	TRBJ2-6
ASSAGTSIEQF	TRBV12-3/TRBV12-4	TRBJ2-1
ASSFPGFGNTIY	TRBV12-3/TRBV12-4	TRBJ1-3
ASSLPGTGFHTEAF	TRBV11-2	TRBJ1-1
ASSKTVAGFYSDTQY	TRBV19	TRBJ2-3
ASSSTGHGNTIY	TRBV11-3	TRBJ1-3
ASRLGTLGETQY	TRBV6-2/TRBV6-3	TRBJ2-5
ASGGRRDEQF	TRBV7-9	TRBJ2-1
ASSLSGNLFHGYT	TRBV27	TRBJ1-2
ASSSDGLRNSPLH	TRBV7-9	TRBJ1-6
ASDRQGFPETQY	TRBV5-1	TRBJ2-5
ASSQTYLSNTGELF	TRBV3-1	TRBJ2-2
SAPTHPSYEQY	TRBV20-1	TRBJ2-7
ASSLRQVWNTGELF	TRBV11-2	TRBJ2-2
ASRPGLAGGDEQF	TRBV6-1	TRBJ2-1
AISEQLAGGPDTQY	TRBV10-3	TRBJ2-3
ASSIPGYNEQF	TRBV14	TRBJ2-1
ASSPGARDTGELF	TRBV14	TRBJ2-2
ASSSLTGGSYEQY	TRBV28	TRBJ2-7
ASSLASQGGYEQF	TRBV5-1	TRBJ2-1
ASSYNFGDRLSGANVLT	TRBV6-5	TRBJ2-6
ASSAHRGRQF	TRBV7-2	TRBJ2-1
AISETSGNYNEQF	TRBV10-3	TRBJ2-1
ASSFGTGGNSNEQF	TRBV7-2	TRBJ2-1
SARGEGLTNSPLH	TRBV20-1	TRBJ1-6
ASPTQPYGYT	TRBV27	TRBJ1-2
ASSLVPGQRSNEQF	TRBV11-2	TRBJ2-1
ASSSTAGGGNTGELF	TRBV7-2	TRBJ2-2
ASSLQGTGTHYEQY	TRBV11-2	TRBJ2-7
ASSSIRGTGINEQF	TRBV5-1	TRBJ2-1
ASNLPRGQQNSGANVLT	TRBV6-2/TRBV6-3	TRBJ2-6
ASRLGTTPTEQY	TRBV5-1	TRBJ2-7
ASNLRSAGLNNEQF	TRBV11-2	TRBJ2-1
ASRWDNQPQH	TRBV28	TRBJ1-5
SVAREQTPYNEQF	TRBV29-1	TRBJ2-1
ASSESATDRIESKTQY	TRBV10-1	TRBJ2-5
ASSPLNFPEQF	TRBV18	TRBJ2-1
ASRRDRPQETQY	TRBV2	TRBJ2-5
ASSVTAMNTEAF	TRBV5-1	TRBJ1-1
SAKLAGGRDTQY	TRBV20-1	TRBJ2-3
ASSLVTSGAHEQY	TRBV7-8	TRBJ2-7
ASSKDPDRPGDGYT	TRBV5-1	TRBJ1-2